This entry lists 22 T cell receptor beta chains sequenced from one sample in a study of blood T cell repertoires in COVID-19. Here immunoSEQ multiplex PCR was the method, and the copy in TCRdb shows in-frame clones only, minus some. Of about 160,000 clones listed, about four fifths are singletons. The material sequenced was peripheral blood. These receptors all stem from a man aged 55 to 69 with active or convalescent COVID-19.

V usage is TRBV18 and J usage is TRBJ2-1; TRBD1 might be the D (6 bases). Germline-derived CDR1 and CDR2 are KGHSH and LQKENI. This CDR3 region has 15 residues. Trimming shortened V by 1 base and J by 1 base, and 8 bases separated the two germline ends. CDR3 nucleotides: TGTGCCAGCTCACCACGGCAGGGGTCCTACAATGAGCAGTTCTTC. Translating gives CASSPRQGSYNEQFF.

The chain uses TRBV3-1 (or the pseudogene TRBV3-2) and TRBJ2-4; TRBD1 agrees at 7 bases. The germline V gene encodes CDR1 LGHDT and CDR2 YNNKEL (reference sequence). CDR3 length: 15 residues. V lost 0 bases to trimming and J lost 2 bases; unmatched junction nucleotides: 1. In DNA, the CDR3 is TGTGCCAGCAGCCAAGAGGACAGGACCAAAAACATTCAGTACTTC. It translates to CASSQEDRTKNIQYF.

The rearrangement links TRBV6-5 to TRBJ1-5; no reliable D call. Germline loops: CDR1 MNHEY, CDR2 SVGAGI. The V gene lost 4 bases and the J gene lost 5 bases, with 12 bases spanning the gap. This CDR3 region has 14 residues. In DNA form, the CDR3 reads TGTGCCAGCAGTTTATTGAGTGTACATCAGCCCCAGCATTTT. Its protein product is CASSLLSVHQPQHF.

The genes are TRBV7-8 and TRBJ1-5; TRBD1 aligns across 7 bases. The CDR3 has 15 residues. Germline V CDR1 and CDR2: SGHVS, FQNEAQ. J gave up 3 bases and V 1 base, and 3 bases lay outside the gene matches. In nucleotides, the CDR3 is TGTGCCAGCAGCTTAGGGACAGGTACCAATCAGCCCCAGCATTTT. Encoded protein: CASSLGTGTNQPQHF.

The chain carries TRBV27 and TRBJ2-5; D perhaps matches TRBD1 (7 bases). Germline CDR1 is MNHEY and CDR2 is SMNVEV (reference sequence). The V and J ends lost 4 bases and 5 bases respectively, with 11 bases between them. The CDR3 has 13 residues. The CDR3 loop is CASSSTGRETQYF. Written as DNA, the CDR3 is TGTGCCAGCAGTTCGACAGGGAGGGAGACCCAGTACTTC.

The J gene is TRBJ2-1, the V gene TRBV7-9; D is perhaps TRBD2 (6 bases). This CDR3 spans 13 amino acids. The germline V gene encodes CDR1 SEHNR and CDR2 FQNEAQ (reference sequence). Trimming left V 6 bases short and J 7 bases short, with 13 bases between. For the CDR3, the DNA is TGTGCCAGCAGGCGGGACCCCCAGAATGAGCAGTTCTTC. Its translation is CASRRDPQNEQFF.

The J gene is TRBJ1-6, the V gene TRBV6-1; the match to TRBD1 covers 11 bases. CDR1 is MNHNS and CDR2 is SASEGT in the germline V gene. The CDR3 sequence is 16 residues long. V was clipped by 2 bases and J by 10 bases; unmatched bases: 7. CDR3 DNA sequence: TGTGCCAGCAGTGAATCTGTGGGACAGGGGGAATCACCCCTCCACTTT. Its protein is CASSESVGQGESPLHF.

This clone has just a few counts. Distinct nucleotide sequences in the sample also encode this CDR3. The gene calls are TRBV5-5 and TRBJ2-7; 7 bases fit TRBD1. J was trimmed by 0 bases and V by 0 bases; bases with no gene match: 6. This CDR3 has 16 residues. Germline V lookup: CDR1 SGHKS, CDR2 YYEKEE (reference sequence). This chain's CDR3 is CASSLGPDRSSYEQYF. In DNA form, the CDR3 reads TGTGCCAGCAGCTTGGGCCCGGACAGGAGCTCCTACGAGCAGTACTTC. Based on the CDR3 plus reference TRBV5-5 and TRBJ2-7, the full variable domain is DAGVTQSPTHLIKTRGQQVTLRCSPISGHKSVSWYQQVLGQGPQFIFQYYEKEERGRGNFPDRFSARQFPNYSSELNVNALLLGDSALYLCASSLGPDRSSYEQYFGPGTRLTVT.

This chain links TRBV7-6 with TRBJ2-2; 11 positions match TRBD1. Trimming removed 5 bases from V and 4 bases from J; junction bases left unmatched: 6. Germline CDR1 reads SGHVS; CDR2 reads FNYEAQ. This CDR3 is built from 16 residues. Written as DNA, the CDR3 is TGTGCCAGCAGCATTCGGACAGGGGGCATCACCGGGGAGCTGTTTTTT. Translated: CASSIRTGGITGELFF.

The chain links TRBV6-5 to TRBJ1-1; 9 bases align to TRBD1. V trimming: 2 bases; J trimming: 5 bases; junction bases outside the gene matches: 6. This CDR3 spans 15 amino acids. CDR1 and CDR2 from the germline V gene are MNHEY and SVGAGI. In DNA, the CDR3 is TGTGCCAGCAGTTACGGGGACAGGGCAGTTACTGAAGCTTTCTTT. It is translated as CASSYGDRAVTEAFF.

V is TRBV14 and J is TRBJ2-1, with 10 positions matching TRBD1. The CDR3 runs to 16 residues. With V trimmed by 0 bases and J by 5 bases, 4 bases remained unmatched. Looked up from germline, CDR1 is SGHDN and CDR2 is FVKESK. In nucleotides, the CDR3 is TGTGCCAGCAGCCAAGAGACAGGGGGCTGGGACAATGAGCAGTTCTTC. As protein: CASSQETGGWDNEQFF.

CDR3 protein: CASSYGAIQPQHF. CDR3 in DNA: TGTGCCAGCAGTTACGGGGCTATTCAGCCCCAGCATTTT. The chain uses TRBV6-5 and TRBJ1-5; D may be TRBD1 (5 bases). The germline V gene has CDR1 MNHEY and CDR2 SVGAGI. The CDR3 has 13 amino acids. The V gene lost 2 bases and the J gene lost 6 bases, with 8 bases spanning the gap.

The J gene is TRBJ2-2, the V gene TRBV21-1; the tabulated D call, TRBD2, remains unverified against the DNA. TRBV21-1 is termed a pseudogene. The CDR3 is 20 residues long. The CDR3 nucleotides are TGTGCCAGCAGCACGCTTCAAGGGGCGACTAGCGGGATGAACACCGGGGAGCTGTTTTTT. It is translated as CASSTLQGATSGMNTGELFF.

The chain uses TRBV5-1 and TRBJ1-1; possible D gene TRBD1, 6 bases. Germline values: CDR1 SGHRS, CDR2 YFSETQ. This CDR3 has 14 amino acids. Trimming took 4 bases from V and 7 from J, leaving 17 bases between them. The CDR3, as DNA: TGCGCCAGCAGCATTCTAGGGGGAGAGGGTGAAGCTTTCTTT. Translation gives CASSILGGEGEAFF.

A note on this clone: A junction end diverges from the germline sequence, so it may reflect a read error. The chain employs TRBV19 and TRBJ1-2, with 8 bases fitting TRBD1. The CDR3 extends over 13 amino acids. The germline V gene encodes CDR1 LNHDA and CDR2 SQIVND (reference sequence). The CDR3 bases are TGTGCCAGTAGTGTAGACAGGGGCTATGGCTACACCTTC. It yields the protein CASSVDRGYGYTF.

V usage is TRBV5-1 and J usage is TRBJ1-2, with D possibly matching TRBD1 (5 bases). The CDR3 extends over 14 amino acids. With 2 bases removed from V and 0 bases from J, the gap between germline ends came to 8 bases. From germline, CDR1 is SGHRS and CDR2 YFSETQ. CDR3 sequence reads: CASSFDSANYGYTF. In nucleotides, the CDR3 is TGCGCCAGCAGCTTTGACAGTGCTAACTATGGCTACACCTTC.

The chain links TRBV5-1 to TRBJ1-3, with D tentatively TRBD1 (5 bases). V was pared by 2 bases and J by 2 bases, with 14 bases between. The CDR3 is 16 residues long. Germline CDR1 and CDR2: SGHRS and YFSETQ. The CDR3 loop is CASSLLAGEPGNTIYF. The CDR3 DNA sequence: TGCGCCAGCAGCTTATTGGCGGGGGAACCTGGAAACACCATATATTTT.

The chain couples TRBV5-4 to TRBJ2-3, with a possible D match to TRBD2 (6 bases). Germline assignment: CDR1 SGHNT and CDR2 YYREEE (reference sequence). V was shortened by 2 bases and J by 0 bases, with 13 bases between the two germline ends. The CDR3 is made up of 16 amino acids. CDR3 in amino acids: CASSFILAHSTDTQYF. CDR3 in DNA: TGTGCCAGCAGCTTCATTCTAGCGCACAGCACAGATACGCAGTATTTT.

The chain carries TRBV29-1 and TRBJ2-3, with D possibly being TRBD1 (5 bases). V shed 6 bases and J shed 4 bases, with 17 bases lying between them. The germline gives CDR1 SQVTM, CDR2 ANQGSEA. This CDR3 has 14 residues. The CDR3 coding sequence is TGCAGCGTCGAAACGGACATTAGTCCAGATACGCAGTATTTT. Its protein is CSVETDISPDTQYF.

This chain joins TRBV5-6 and TRBJ1-5; D call uncertain. The length of the CDR3 is 13 residues. CDR1 is SGHDT, CDR2 YYEEEE, per germline. V was trimmed by 4 bases and J by 4 bases, leaving 9 bases between them. CDR3 sequence reads: CASSPGINQPQHF. The CDR3 DNA follows: TGTGCCAGCAGCCCGGGGATTAATCAGCCCCAGCATTTT.

The genes are TRBV18 and TRBJ2-5, with unresolved D. This CDR3 spans 14 amino acids. V shed 0 bases and J shed 3 bases, with 8 bases lying between them. Per germline, CDR1 KGHSH and CDR2 LQKENI. The CDR3 is CASSPPGEKETQYF. CDR3 sequence (DNA): TGTGCCAGCTCACCACCAGGAGAAAAAGAGACCCAGTACTTC.

The chain employs TRBV2 and TRBJ1-6; TRBD1 agrees at 8 bases. Germline V gives CDR1 SNHLY, CDR2 FYNNEI. The CDR3 is 12 amino acids. Losses at the gene ends were 9 bases for V and 7 bases for J; bases not matched to a gene: 2. The CDR3: CARQGGNSPLHF. Here the CDR3 DNA reads TGTGCCAGACAGGGGGGCAATTCACCCCTCCACTTT.